The 32 T cell receptor beta chains below all came from one sample that was sequenced in a study of regulatory T cells in long-lasting Graves disease. TCR beta libraries were built with iRepertoire HTBI primers and Arm-PCR of CDR3 regions. TCRdb processed the multiplex PCR reads anew with MiXCR; each CDR3 protein has one entry. The sample records a few hundred thousand distinct CDR3 sequences, about an eighth being singletons. Time point specified: newly diagnosed GD, antithyroid drugs for less than 3 months. From PBMCs, RNA was extracted and then used to make the TCR library. These data were also reused for a study on T cells in Graves' hyperthyroidism and ophthalmopathy.

The source was peripheral blood mononuclear cells (PBMCs), collected at new diagnosis, from a patient treated with antithyroid drugs. Receptors originate from a woman aged 18-29 years with Graves disease.

The rearrangement joins TRBV20-1 to TRBJ2-5; 9 nucleotides agree with TRBD1. The germline V gene has CDR1 DFQATT and CDR2 SNEGSKA (reference sequence). The CDR3 consists of 16 residues. The V segment lost 1 base and the J segment 5 bases; nucleotides outside the gene matches: 11. The CDR3 reads CSARGPEQGAEETQYF. CDR3 bases: TGCAGTGCTAGAGGCCCCGAACAGGGGGCAGAGGAGACCCAGTACTTC.

This clonotype has just a few counts. CDR3 DNA: TGCAGTGCTAGGGAACTAGTAGCCGGGGAGCTGTTTTTT. Protein: CSARELVAGELFF. The V gene is TRBV20-1, the J gene TRBJ2-2, with a weak D call TRBD2 (5 bases). Germline lookup yields CDR1 DFQATT and CDR2 SNEGSKA (reference sequence). V lost 3 bases, J lost 6 bases, and 11 bases lay in between. The CDR3 extends over 13 amino acids.

This clonotype was recorded at least ten times. The rearrangement uses TRBV28 and TRBJ2-1; tentative D call: TRBD1 (5 bases). CDR3 length: 14 amino acids. V lost 2 bases and J lost 7, with 12 bases in between. Germline lookup yields CDR1 MDHEN and CDR2 SYDVKM. CDR3 sequence (DNA): TGTGCCAGCAGTTTAGTGACAGCGAATAATGAGCAGTTCTTC. It translates to CASSLVTANNEQFF. The variable domain in full, with the rest retrieved from reference TRBV28 and TRBJ2-1, is DVKVTQSSRYLVKRTGEKVFLECVQDMDHENMFWYRQDPGLGLRLIYFSYDVKMKEKGDIPEGYSVSREKKERFSLILESASTNQTSMYLCASSLVTANNEQFFGPGTRLTVL.

The rearrangement links TRBV27 to TRBJ1-4, with 8 bases aligning to TRBD1. Germline CDR1 is MNHEY and CDR2 is SMNVEV (reference sequence). The CDR3 totals 13 residues. The V and J ends lost 8 bases and 5 bases, in that order; junction bases with no gene match: 4. CDR3 bases: TGTGCCAGCCGGGACAGGAGGAATGAAAAACTGTTTTTT. It is translated as CASRDRRNEKLFF.

The chain couples TRBV25-1 to TRBJ2-1; 8 bases fit TRBD2. There are 16 residues in the CDR3. Germline V CDR1 and CDR2: MGHDK, SYGVNS. V was clipped by 3 bases and J by 2 bases; unmatched bases: 6. The CDR3 loop is CASSDWAGGTYNEQFF. The CDR3 DNA sequence: TGTGCCAGCAGTGACTGGGCGGGAGGTACCTACAATGAGCAGTTCTTC. Full variable domain (missing parts from reference TRBV25-1 and TRBJ2-1): EADIYQTPRYLVIGTGKKITLECSQTMGHDKMYWYQQDPGMELHLIHYSYGVNSTEKGDLSSESTVSRIRTEHFPLTLESARPSHTSQYLCASSDWAGGTYNEQFFGPGTRLTVL.

In this sample, this clonotype turned up many times. The chain is built from TRBV25-1 and TRBJ2-3; D is unresolved. CDR3 length: 12 residues. Germline V gene lookup returns CDR1 MGHDK and CDR2 SYGVNS. V was cut by 2 bases and J by 6 bases, with 6 bases left in between. DNA of the CDR3: TGTGCCAGCAGTGAAAGTGTGGATACGCAGTATTTT. Amino acid sequence: CASSESVDTQYF.

This clonotype was seen repeatedly, ten times or more. The genes are TRBV4-3 and TRBJ1-2; 8 nucleotides align to TRBD1. CDR1 LGHNA and CDR2 YSLEER come from the germline V gene. V lost 3 bases, J lost 2 bases, and 5 bases stayed unmatched. The CDR3 is made up of 15 amino acids. DNA for the CDR3: TGCGCCAGCAGCCAGGGACAGGTGATAAACTATGGCTACACCTTC. Protein sequence: CASSQGQVINYGYTF.

In its sample, this clonotype was seen a few times. The chain couples TRBV6-2 or TRBV6-3 to TRBJ2-7; 9 positions match TRBD1. Germline V gene data show CDR1 as MNHEY and CDR2 as SVGEGT. The CDR3 spans 15 residues. V lost 6 bases to trimming and J lost 3 bases; unmatched junction nucleotides: 9. This chain's CDR3 is CASSPAPGQGYEQYV. CDR3 bases: TGTGCCAGCAGCCCAGCCCCGGGACAGGGCTACGAGCAGTACGTC.

This clonotype was recorded a few times. V usage is TRBV20-1 and J usage is TRBJ2-1; a possible D gene is TRBD2 (5 bases). Trimming took off 3 bases at V and 8 bases at J, with 14 bases between the two ends. The CDR3 covers 13 residues. Germline-derived CDR1 and CDR2 are DFQATT and SNEGSKA (reference sequence). CDR3 residues: CSASSSLAYEQFF. Here the CDR3 DNA reads TGCAGTGCTAGTTCTAGCCTAGCATATGAGCAGTTCTTC.

Many counts were recorded for this clonotype. CDR3 in amino acids: CASSFGGGLNTEAFF. CDR3 nucleotide sequence: TGTGCCAGCAGTTTTGGCGGGGGCCTGAACACTGAAGCTTTCTTT. The J gene is TRBJ1-1, the V gene TRBV28; possibly TRBD1 for D (6 bases). The CDR3 sequence is 15 residues long. Per the germline V gene, CDR1 is MDHEN and CDR2 is SYDVKM. Trimming stripped 3 bases from V and 0 bases from J, with 11 bases between.

At least ten counts were recorded for this clonotype. V and J are TRBV7-9 and TRBJ1-5; D is undetermined. Germline V gene sequence: CDR1 SEHNR, CDR2 FQNEAQ (reference sequence). Trimming cost V 1 base and J 5 bases, with 12 bases left between them. CDR3 length equals 15 residues. CDR3 amino acids: CASSLGGKWDQPQHF. CDR3 DNA sequence: TGTGCCAGCAGCTTAGGAGGGAAGTGGGATCAGCCCCAGCATTTT.

There are many counts of this clonotype. The J gene is TRBJ1-1, the V gene TRBV24-1; 7 nucleotides align to TRBD1. This CDR3 has 14 residues. J gave up 1 base and V 7 bases, and 5 bases lay outside the gene matches. The germline gives CDR1 KGHDR, CDR2 SFDVKD. This CDR3 reads CATRKGAGNTEAFF. As DNA, the CDR3 is TGTGCCACCAGAAAGGGGGCGGGGAACACTGAAGCTTTCTTT.

This clonotype was counted ten times or more. J is TRBJ2-1 and V is TRBV7-9; D not resolved. This CDR3 has 11 residues. The V end was cut by 3 bases, the J end by 9 bases, with 6 bases between. Germline CDR1 is SEHNR and CDR2 is FQNEAQ (reference sequence). The CDR3 DNA sequence: TGTGCCAGCAGCTTGATCGCTGAGCAGTTCTTC. This sequence encodes CASSLIAEQFF.

This clonotype was seen a few times. CDR3 DNA sequence: TGCAGTGCTAGAGATGTTGACAGGAGCACAGATACGCAGTATTTT. This codes for CSARDVDRSTDTQYF. The chain employs TRBV20-1 and TRBJ2-3; a possible D gene is TRBD1 (6 bases). Germline V gene lookup returns CDR1 DFQATT and CDR2 SNEGSKA (reference sequence). The CDR3 spans 15 residues. V was pared by 0 bases and J by 0 bases, with 10 bases between.

This clonotype was counted ten times or more. The chain recombines TRBV27 with TRBJ2-5, with a tentative D call TRBD1 (6 bases). V dropped 6 bases and J dropped 0 bases, with 11 bases sitting between them. The germline gives CDR1 MNHEY, CDR2 SMNVEV (reference sequence). The CDR3 sequence is 14 residues long. CDR3 bases: TGTGCCAGCAGCCTGACAGGCGACCAAGAGACCCAGTACTTC. It translates to CASSLTGDQETQYF.

The rearrangement joins TRBV4-2 to TRBJ1-1; the D is unclear. Trimming shortened V by 0 bases and J by 6 bases, and 11 bases separated the two germline ends. Germline V gene sequence: CDR1 LGHNA, CDR2 YNFKEQ. The CDR3 consists of 14 residues. CDR3 region: CASSQDWTVAEAFF. As DNA, the CDR3 is TGTGCCAGCAGCCAAGATTGGACTGTCGCTGAAGCTTTCTTT.

The V gene is TRBV6-2 or TRBV6-3, the J gene TRBJ2-6, with D perhaps matching TRBD1 (5 bases). This CDR3 contains 13 residues. In germline, CDR1 is MNHEY, CDR2 SVGEGT. The V and J ends lost 7 bases and 1 base respectively, with 5 bases between them. Here the CDR3 reads CASKGSGANVLTF. The DNA of the CDR3 is TGTGCCAGCAAGGGGTCTGGGGCCAACGTCCTGACTTTC.

V gene TRBV5-4 combines with J gene TRBJ2-5; possible D gene TRBD2, 6 bases. The CDR3 runs 17 residues. From germline, CDR1 is SGHNT and CDR2 YYREEE (reference sequence). V lost 0 bases and J lost 0, with 15 bases in between. As DNA, the CDR3 is TGTGCCAGCAGCTTGGCCGGGGTAGCGGAGAACCAAGAGACCCAGTACTTC. This translates into CASSLAGVAENQETQYF.

This CDR3 reads CSAYPVTGLLSNEQFF. The CDR3 DNA reads as TGCAGTGCTTACCCCGTCACAGGGCTCCTCTCCAATGAGCAGTTCTTC. The chain links TRBV20-1 to TRBJ2-1, with a tentative D call TRBD1 (6 bases). Germline assignment: CDR1 DFQATT and CDR2 SNEGSKA (reference sequence). This CDR3 is 16 amino acids long. The V end was cut by 5 bases, the J end by 6 bases, with 23 bases between.

This clonotype was counted ten times or more. The V gene is TRBV29-1, the J gene TRBJ2-1, with TRBD2 as a possible D gene (5 bases). Looked up from germline, CDR1 is SQVTM and CDR2 is ANQGSEA. This CDR3 has 14 residues. V was clipped by 7 bases and J by 2 bases, with 15 bases between them. The CDR3 is CSAPSGSPYNEQFF. In DNA form, the CDR3 reads TGCAGCGCTCCTTCGGGGTCCCCCTACAATGAGCAGTTCTTC.

This clonotype has ten or more counts. The chain couples TRBV4-3 to TRBJ2-1; no clear D gene. Trimming shortened V by 0 bases and J by 3 bases, and 9 bases separated the two germline ends. The V gene's germline CDR1 is LGHNA and CDR2 YSLEER. The CDR3 has 15 amino acids. For the CDR3, the DNA is TGCGCCAGCAGCCAAGATAGAGAAGGCTACAATGAGCAGTTCTTC. It specifies CASSQDREGYNEQFF.

The sample holds many counts of this clonotype. The rearrangement joins TRBV12-3 or TRBV12-4 to TRBJ2-3; TRBD2 agrees at 11 bases. V gave up 5 bases and J gave up 5 bases; unmatched junction bases: 12. The CDR3 is 17 amino acids. CDR3 nucleotide sequence: TGTGCCAGCAGTGCCGGGACTAGCGGATATCCTAGAGATACGCAGTATTTT. This translates into CASSAGTSGYPRDTQYF.

The rearrangement uses TRBV6-2 or TRBV6-3 and TRBJ2-1; no definite D call. Germline V lookup: CDR1 MNHEY, CDR2 SVGEGT. This CDR3 is 17 amino acids long. Trimming shortened V by 0 bases and J by 4 bases, and 16 bases separated the two germline ends. The CDR3 sequence is CASSYSPLGYGYNEQFF. For the CDR3, the DNA is TGTGCCAGCAGTTACTCTCCCTTAGGGTATGGGTACAATGAGCAGTTCTTC.

This clonotype has only a few counts. V and J are TRBV29-1 and TRBJ2-2; unclear D gene. The V end lost 4 bases, the J end lost 3 bases, and 6 bases lay between the germline ends. Per the germline V gene, CDR1 is SQVTM and CDR2 is ANQGSEA. CDR3 size: 12 residues. The DNA of the CDR3 is TGCAGCGTTGCTATTGACACCGGGGAGCTGTTTTTT. Translating gives CSVAIDTGELFF.

This clonotype was seen only a few times. The V and J genes are TRBV19 and TRBJ2-1, with 8 bases that match TRBD2. CDR1 LNHDA and CDR2 SQIVND come from the germline V gene (reference sequence). CDR3 size: 15 residues. With V trimmed by 5 bases and J by 2 bases, 5 bases remained unmatched. Written as DNA, the CDR3 is TGTGCCAGTAGTCTTATAGCGGGAACCTACAATGAGCAGTTCTTC. The encoded protein is CASSLIAGTYNEQFF.

In this sample, this clonotype turned up many times. The CDR3 spells CSVEGQVYGYTF. CDR3 sequence (DNA): TGCAGCGTTGAAGGTCAGGTCTATGGCTACACCTTC. The chain has TRBV29-1 and TRBJ1-2; no clear D. V dropped 1 base and J dropped 4 bases, with 7 bases sitting between them. The CDR3 covers 12 residues. Germline values: CDR1 SQVTM, CDR2 ANQGSEA.

Many counts were recorded for this clonotype. The J gene is TRBJ1-6, the V gene TRBV7-2; D might be TRBD1 (6 bases). Germline lookup yields CDR1 SGHTA and CDR2 FQGNSA. V was clipped by 3 bases and J by 0 bases, with 12 bases between them. There are 17 residues in the CDR3. The CDR3, as DNA: TGTGCCAGCAGCTTTATAGACAGGAGCTCCTATAATTCACCCCTCCACTTT. Amino acids: CASSFIDRSSYNSPLHF. The full variable domain, with the rest looked up from reference TRBV7-2 and TRBJ1-6, is GAGVSQSPSNKVTEKGKDVELRCDPISGHTALYWYRQSLGQGLEFLIYFQGNSAPDKSGLPSDRFSAERTGGSVSTLTIQRTQQEDSAVYLCASSFIDRSSYNSPLHFGNGTRLTVT.

This clonotype has a count of ten or more. The gene calls are TRBV28 and TRBJ1-6; no firm D call. The germline gives CDR1 MDHEN, CDR2 SYDVKM. This CDR3 spans 11 amino acids. V lost 4 bases to trimming and J lost 10 bases, with 5 bases between them. Here the CDR3 reads CASSYRSPLHF. CDR3 nucleotide sequence: TGTGCCAGCAGTTATAGGTCACCCCTCCACTTT.

This clonotype was detected ten times or more. The chain carries TRBV6-1 and TRBJ2-7; TRBD1 aligns across 8 bases. V shed 2 bases and J 0 bases; nucleotides not matched to a gene: 6. CDR3 length: 16 amino acids. Germline V gene data show CDR1 as MNHNS and CDR2 as SASEGT. In DNA, the CDR3 is TGTGCCAGCAGTGAAAGGGTGGACAGGGCCTCCTACGAGCAGTACGTC. It specifies CASSERVDRASYEQYV.

This clonotype was recorded a few times. The chain is built from TRBV6-2 or TRBV6-3 and TRBJ2-3, with TRBD2 matching 10 bases. Trimming cost V 5 bases and J 5 bases; bases outside gene matches: 4. This CDR3 comprises 14 residues. Germline assignment: CDR1 MNHEY and CDR2 SVGEGT. The DNA of the CDR3 is TGTGCCAGCAGTAGACGGACTAGCGGAGATACGCAGTATTTT. Translating it yields CASSRRTSGDTQYF.

This clonotype was seen many times. This chain links TRBV20-1 with TRBJ2-5, with D tentatively TRBD1 (6 bases). Germline CDR1 DFQATT, CDR2 SNEGSKA (reference sequence). The ends were cut back, 0 bases at V and 5 bases at J, with 13 bases in the middle. The CDR3 runs 14 residues. CDR3 in amino acids: CSARDGGPTETQYF. The CDR3 DNA reads as TGCAGTGCTAGAGATGGGGGCCCTACGGAGACCCAGTACTTC.

In its sample, this clonotype was seen a few times. The chain carries TRBV29-1 and TRBJ2-1; 9 nucleotides line up with TRBD2. CDR3 length: 13 amino acids. V trimming: 7 bases; J trimming: 8 bases; junction bases outside the gene matches: 9. CDR1 is SQVTM and CDR2 is ANQGSEA in the germline V gene. The CDR3 reads CSAEGREGYEQFF. The CDR3 DNA reads as TGCAGCGCCGAAGGGCGGGAGGGGTATGAGCAGTTCTTC.